These T cell receptor beta chains were read from a single sample in a study of CD8+ T cells in alopecia areata. Repertoires were generated with immunoSEQ multiplex PCR, while TCRdb's copy carries only in-frame clones and drops some. The sample yields about 64,000 clones, 44% seen once. Sequencing was done on a sample of NKG2D-low CD8+ T cells sorted from blood. The receptors were sampled from a human donor with alopecia areata. The CDR3 runs from the conserved cysteine through the conserved F or W. The D gene is left open where the match is weak. Expanded clones get a size class; other rows say once, few or many, or leave the size out.

j_call d_call v_call clone_size cdr3_nt cdr3_aa
TRBJ1-1 - TRBV6-5 - TGTGCCAGCAGTTACTCACTAGGGGGGAATACTGAAGCTTTCTTT CASSYSLGGNTEAFF
TRBJ2-7 - TRBV11-2 - TGTGCCAGCAGCTTAGATTCCAGGGGCCTCCCCGAGCAGTACTTC CASSLDSRGLPEQYF
TRBJ1-6 - TRBV7-2 - TGTGCCAGCAGCTCACTACTCCGGGGGTATCCCCTCCACTTT CASSSLLRGYPLHF
TRBJ2-7 - TRBV7-8 few TGTGCCGGCGCAGCCGAGGACTACGAGCAGTACTTC CAGAAEDYEQYF
TRBJ2-1 TRBD2 TRBV28 few TGTGCCAGCAGTTTGACTAGCGGTCTCTATGTCAATGAGCAGTTCTTC CASSLTSGLYVNEQFF
TRBJ2-3 TRBD2 TRBV9 - TGTGCCAGCAGCCCCGCAGGCGGGGGTACCACAGATACGCAGTATTTT CASSPAGGGTTDTQYF
TRBJ2-7 - TRBV7-9 - TGTGCCAGCAGCTTAATCCCTGGGACGTCTAGCTCCTACGAGCAGTACTTC CASSLIPGTSSSYEQYF
TRBJ1-5 - TRBV27 - TGTGCCAGCAGTTTGGGCTATCAACAGCCCCAGCATTTT CASSLGYQQPQHF
TRBJ2-1 - TRBV30 - TGTGCCTGGAGGTACCAGGGGTACAATGAGCAGTTCTTC CAWRYQGYNEQFF
TRBJ2-1 - TRBV9 many TGTGCCAGCAGCCCGTCCGGTGGTTACCATGAGCAGTTCTTC CASSPSGGYHEQFF
TRBJ2-5 - TRBV7-9 - TGTGCCAGCAGCTTAAGCAACACAGAGACCCAGTACTTC CASSLSNTETQYF
TRBJ1-2 - TRBV7-8 few TGTGCCAGCAGCCCAGTAAACTATGGCTACACCTTC CASSPVNYGYTF
TRBJ2-2 - TRBV6-5 once TGTGCCAGCAGTTACTTCACAGGAGACACCGGGGAGCTGTTTTTT CASSYFTGDTGELFF
TRBJ1-5 - TRBV7-9 many TGTGCCAGCAGCTTGGGAACTCAGCCCCAGCATTTT CASSLGTQPQHF
TRBJ2-7 - TRBV23-1 few TGCGCCAGCAGTGGGTCAAAGATCCACGAGCAGTACTTC CASSGSKIHEQYF
TRBJ2-7 - TRBV13 - TGTGCCAGCAGCGCCCGGGACACCTCCTACGAGCAGTACTTC CASSARDTSYEQYF
TRBJ1-2 TRBD1 TRBV29-1 - TGCAGCGTCGCGGGGACAGGGCTTTATGGCTACACCTTC CSVAGTGLYGYTF
TRBJ2-4 - TRBV29-1 few TGCAGCGTCTCCCGTAGCGGACCCAAAAACATTCAGTACTTC CSVSRSGPKNIQYF
TRBJ2-5 - TRBV7-8 - TGTGCCAGCAGCCCCCGGACCCAGTACTTC CASSPRTQYF
TRBJ1-1 - TRBV4-3 - TGCGCCAGCAGCTCCGGGGTAGGGGCCAACACTGAAGCTTTCTTT CASSSGVGANTEAFF
TRBJ1-1 - TRBV29-1 - TGCAGCGTTGATAGGCAGAACACTGAAGCTTTCTTT CSVDRQNTEAFF
TRBJ2-1 TRBD2 TRBV7-9 few TGTGCCAGCATCGGGGGAGGGAACAATGAGCAGTTCTTC CASIGGGNNEQFF
TRBJ2-3 TRBD2 TRBV19 - TGTGCCAGTAGTATGCTAGCGGGGGCAACAGATACGCAGTATTTT CASSMLAGATDTQYF
TRBJ2-1 - TRBV10-3 few TGTGCCATCAGTGGGTCCGGACACTCCTACAATGAGCAGTTCTTC CAISGSGHSYNEQFF
TRBJ1-2 - TRBV9 - TGTGCCAGCAGCGTAGATAGCAGTTTACTATATGGCTACACCTTC CASSVDSSLLYGYTF
TRBJ2-7 - TRBV27 few TGTGCCAGCAGTTTATCTCCTCCCCTTGAATCTCCCTACGAGCAGTACTTC CASSLSPPLESPYEQYF
TRBJ2-3 - TRBV27 - TGTGCCAGCAGTCCCGGGACTGGGGGCACAGATACGCAGTATTTT CASSPGTGGTDTQYF
TRBJ2-4 - TRBV5-1 - TGCGCCAGCACCCCGGTCGGGGAAAACATTCAGTACTTC CASTPVGENIQYF
TRBJ2-7 TRBD1 TRBV25-1 - TGTGCCAGCTCAACCCGACAGGGAAAAACCTACGAGCAGTACTTC CASSTRQGKTYEQYF
TRBJ2-7 TRBD1 TRBV28 - TGTGCCAGCAGTCCGACAGGGGCACAGTACTTC CASSPTGAQYF
TRBJ1-2 TRBD1 TRBV29-1 few TGCAGCGTTACAACCACAGGGGGAAAAGGCTATGGCTACACCTTC CSVTTTGGKGYGYTF
TRBJ1-4 - TRBV27 - TGTGCCAGCAGTTTGGGGAGGGGAGAAAAACTGTTTTTT CASSLGRGEKLFF
TRBJ2-1 TRBD2 TRBV10-3 - TGTGCCATCAGTGCCCCTAGCGGGGGGTCCTACAATGAGCAGTTCTTC CAISAPSGGSYNEQFF
TRBJ2-1 - TRBV10-1 - TGCGCCAGCAGTGAGTCGTCGCGGGTCAAACCCTACAATGAGCAGTTCTTC CASSESSRVKPYNEQFF
TRBJ2-1 TRBD1 TRBV2 few TGTGCCAGCAAAGCTTGGACAGGGGACAATGAGCAGTTCTTC CASKAWTGDNEQFF
TRBJ2-5 - TRBV16 - TGTGCCAGCAGCCAGGCTAGCTCCGAGGGACAAGAGACCCAGTACTTC CASSQASSEGQETQYF
TRBJ1-5 - TRBV5-6 - TGTGCCAGCAGCGCCGGGGGTCAGCCCCAGCATTTT CASSAGGQPQHF
TRBJ1-5 - TRBV19 few TGTGCCAGTAGTAGGGTCGCCAGGGATAGCAATCAGCCCCAGCATTTT CASSRVARDSNQPQHF
TRBJ2-5 - TRBV2 few TGTGCCAGCAGGTCTGACAGCCAAGAGACCCAGTACTTC CASRSDSQETQYF
TRBJ1-5 - TRBV4-1 - TGCGCCAGCAGCGACTCAGGGGATAGCAATCAGCCCCAGCATTTT CASSDSGDSNQPQHF
TRBJ2-3 - TRBV5-5 few TGTGCCAGCAGCTTCCCGAGCACAGATACGCAGTATTTT CASSFPSTDTQYF
TRBJ1-1 - TRBV29-1 few TGCAGCGTTGAGAATCCCGCCGAAGCTTTCTTT CSVENPAEAFF
TRBJ2-4 TRBD1 TRBV6-4 many TGTGCCAGCAGTGACTCTGACAGGGACATTCAGTACTTC CASSDSDRDIQYF
TRBJ2-1 TRBD2 TRBV27 - TGTGCCAGCAGTACGTCACTAGCGGGGGAGCAGTTCTTC CASSTSLAGEQFF
TRBJ2-6 - TRBV30 once TGTGCCTGGAGTGTACTGGGTTACTCTGGGGCCAACGTCCTGACTTTC CAWSVLGYSGANVLTF
TRBJ2-4 - TRBV5-5 - TGTGCCAGCAGCCACTCCGGGGACATTCAGTACTTC CASSHSGDIQYF
TRBJ1-1 - TRBV30 - TGTGCCTGGGGAGACCATTACACTGAAGCTTTCTTT CAWGDHYTEAFF
TRBJ2-1 - TRBV19 - TGTGCCAGTAGTATGGGATACAATGAGCAGTTCTTC CASSMGYNEQFF
TRBJ1-1 - TRBV29-1 - TGCAGCGTTGTAGAGGCTCTGGGGAACACTGAAGCTTTCTTT CSVVEALGNTEAFF
TRBJ2-1 - TRBV30 - TGTGCCTGGAGTGAAACAGGGTGGGTCAATGAGCAGTTCTTC CAWSETGWVNEQFF
TRBJ2-7 - TRBV28 few TGTGCCAGCAGTTTATATCCGCTGAGCTCCTACGAGCAGTACTTC CASSLYPLSSYEQYF
TRBJ2-1 TRBD2 TRBV10-3 few TGTGCCATCAGTGCCTCACTAGCGGCAGCCTCCTACAATGAGCAGTTCTTC CAISASLAAASYNEQFF
TRBJ2-7 TRBD2 TRBV27 - TGTGCCAGCAGCTTCACTGGATATCTAGCGGGGGGAATTTACGAGCAGTACTTC CASSFTGYLAGGIYEQYF